The next 4 T cell receptor beta chains were all read from a single sample in a study of blood T cell repertoires in COVID-19. Sequenced by immunoSEQ multiplex PCR; TCRdb stores in-frame clones only, minus some. The table shows about 180,000 clones, with approximately 78% occurring only once. Sequencing used peripheral blood. Source of these receptors: an elderly woman with COVID-19, enrolled during active disease.

This chain uses TRBV11-2 with TRBJ1-1; D unresolved. The V end was cut by 0 bases, the J end by 1 base, with 3 bases between. The length of the CDR3 is 13 residues. Per germline, CDR1 SGHAT and CDR2 FQNNGV. The CDR3, as DNA: TGTGCCAGCAGCTTAGACAGGAACACTGAAGCTTTCTTT. Protein product: CASSLDRNTEAFF.

This clone occurred once. This sequence joins TRBV27 and TRBJ1-1; 8 bases fit TRBD1. The CDR3 consists of 17 residues. CDR1 is MNHEY, CDR2 SMNVEV, per germline (reference sequence). V was pared by 3 bases and J by 4 bases, with 13 bases of the junction left unmatched. For the CDR3, the DNA is TGTGCCAGCAGTTTGGTCCAGGGGGCCGTCTTGAGCACTGAAGCTTTCTTT. This codes for CASSLVQGAVLSTEAFF.

The chain couples TRBV7-2 to TRBJ2-5, with 8 nucleotides matching TRBD2. CDR3 length: 14 amino acids. Germline V gene data show CDR1 as SGHTA and CDR2 as FQGNSA. Trimming took 4 bases from V and 3 from J; bases not matched to a gene: 4. In DNA form, the CDR3 reads TGTGCCAGCAGCTCCTTGACTAGCGAAGAGACCCAGTACTTC. It translates to CASSSLTSEETQYF.

V and J are TRBV15 and TRBJ2-1; D is perhaps TRBD1 (6 bases). Germline CDR1 reads LNHNV; CDR2 reads YYDKDF (reference sequence). The CDR3 consists of 17 residues. The V end lost 3 bases, the J end lost 3 bases, and 18 bases lay between the germline ends. CDR3 loop: CATSSGPRDTLYNEQFF. The CDR3 DNA follows: TGTGCCACCAGCAGTGGCCCCCGGGACACCCTCTACAATGAGCAGTTCTTC.